The source of this T cell receptor (beta chain) is a study of blood T cells in healthy people across ages. Then a second PCR, running about 6 to 12 cycles, was carried out with a sample-barcoded 5' primer and a J-beta primer mix. A template-switch adaptor that had 12 random nucleotides put a tag on each cDNA molecule. TCRdb used MiXCR to reprocess the 5' RACE reads, holding one entry per CDR3 protein. The sample yields about 1,800,000 distinct CDR3 sequences, over 25% seen once. Comments on this clonotype: Its antigen is as yet unknown.

Study-wide results and caveats: With unsorted PBMCs, a conclusive comparison of naive versus antigen-experienced cells was not possible. Per million T cells, TCR beta diversity dropped about linearly as age rose.

V lost 5 bases to trimming and J lost 4 bases, with 16 bases between them. CDR3 size: 15 residues. Germline assignment: CDR1 SNHLY and CDR2 FYNNEI. The sequenced material came from blood. This sequence originates from a young woman in good health. This rearrangement joins TRBV2 to TRBJ2-3; D is tentatively TRBD1 or TRBD2 (6 bases each). The CDR3 region is CASSLLTGASDTQYF. As DNA, the CDR3 is TGTGCCAGCAGTCTCTTAACGGGGGCCTCAGATACGCAGTATTTT.